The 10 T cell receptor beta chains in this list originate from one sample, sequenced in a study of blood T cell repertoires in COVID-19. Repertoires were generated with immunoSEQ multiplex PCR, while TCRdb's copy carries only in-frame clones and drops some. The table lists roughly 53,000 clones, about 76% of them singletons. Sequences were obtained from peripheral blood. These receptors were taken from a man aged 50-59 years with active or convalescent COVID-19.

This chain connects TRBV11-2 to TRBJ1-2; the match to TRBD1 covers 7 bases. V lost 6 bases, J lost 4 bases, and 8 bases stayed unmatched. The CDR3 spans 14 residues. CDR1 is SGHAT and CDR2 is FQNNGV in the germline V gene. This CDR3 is CASRGQNSPYGYTF. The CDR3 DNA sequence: TGTGCCAGCAGGGGACAGAACTCCCCCTATGGCTACACCTTC.

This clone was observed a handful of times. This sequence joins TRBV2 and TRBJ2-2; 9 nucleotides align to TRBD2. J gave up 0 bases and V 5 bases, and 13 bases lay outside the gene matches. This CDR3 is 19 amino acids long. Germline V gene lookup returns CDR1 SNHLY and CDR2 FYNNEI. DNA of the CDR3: TGTGCCAGCAGTCACCAGAGGGGCGGGAGGGTATCGAACACCGGGGAGCTGTTTTTT. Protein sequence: CASSHQRGGRVSNTGELFF.

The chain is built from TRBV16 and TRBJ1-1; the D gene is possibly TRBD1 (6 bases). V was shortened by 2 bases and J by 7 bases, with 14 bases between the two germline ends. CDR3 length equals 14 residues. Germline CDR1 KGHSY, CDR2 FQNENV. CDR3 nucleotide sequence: TGTGCCAGCAGCCAACGAACAGGGTATAGTGAAGCTTTCTTT. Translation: CASSQRTGYSEAFF. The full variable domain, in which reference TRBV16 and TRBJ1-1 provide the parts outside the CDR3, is GEEVAQTPKHLVRGEGQKAKLYCAPIKGHSYVFWYQQVLKNEFKFLISFQNENVFDETGMPKERFSAKCLPNSPCSLEIQATKLEDSAVYFCASSQRTGYSEAFFGQGTRLTVV.

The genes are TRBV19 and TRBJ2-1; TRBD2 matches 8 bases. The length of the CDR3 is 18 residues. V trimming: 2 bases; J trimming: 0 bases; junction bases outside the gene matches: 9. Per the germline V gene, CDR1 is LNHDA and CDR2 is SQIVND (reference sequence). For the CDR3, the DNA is TGTGCCAGTAGTATAAGCGGGGGCTACATTAGCTCCTACAATGAGCAGTTCTTC. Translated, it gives CASSISGGYISSYNEQFF.

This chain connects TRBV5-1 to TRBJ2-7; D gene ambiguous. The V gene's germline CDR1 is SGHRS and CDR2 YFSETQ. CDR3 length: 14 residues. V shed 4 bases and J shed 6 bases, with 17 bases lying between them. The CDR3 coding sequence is TGCGCCAGCAGCCTGGATTCGAGTCCGGTCGAGCAGTACTTC. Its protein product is CASSLDSSPVEQYF.

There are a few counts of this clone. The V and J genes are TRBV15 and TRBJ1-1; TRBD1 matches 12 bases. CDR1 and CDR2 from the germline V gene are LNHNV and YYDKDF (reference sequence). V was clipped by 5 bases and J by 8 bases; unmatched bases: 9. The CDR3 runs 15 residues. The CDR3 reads CATSPLGDRGLEAFF. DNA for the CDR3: TGTGCCACCAGCCCCCTTGGGGACAGGGGGCTAGAAGCTTTCTTT.

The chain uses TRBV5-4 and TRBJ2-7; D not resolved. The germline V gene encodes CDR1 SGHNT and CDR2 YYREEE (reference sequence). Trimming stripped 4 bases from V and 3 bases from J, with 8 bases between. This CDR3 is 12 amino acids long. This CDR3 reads CASSRSGYEQYF. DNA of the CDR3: TGTGCCAGCAGCCGGTCGGGCTACGAGCAGTACTTC. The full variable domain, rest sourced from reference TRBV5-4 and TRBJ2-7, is ETGVTQSPTHLIKTRGQQVTLRCSSQSGHNTVSWYQQALGQGPQFIFQYYREEENGRGNFPPRFSGLQFPNYSSELNVNALELDDSALYLCASSRSGYEQYFGPGTRLTVT.

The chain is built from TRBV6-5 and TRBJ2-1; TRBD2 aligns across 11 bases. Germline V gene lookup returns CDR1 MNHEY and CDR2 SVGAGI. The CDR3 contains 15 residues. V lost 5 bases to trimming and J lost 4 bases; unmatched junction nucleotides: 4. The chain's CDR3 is CASSLTSGGYNEQFF. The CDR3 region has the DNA TGTGCCAGCAGTCTTACTAGCGGGGGTTACAATGAGCAGTTCTTC.

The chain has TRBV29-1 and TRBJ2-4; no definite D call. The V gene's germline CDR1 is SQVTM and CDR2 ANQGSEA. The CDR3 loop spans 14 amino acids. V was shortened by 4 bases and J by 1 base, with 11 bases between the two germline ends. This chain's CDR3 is CSVATAGAKNIQYF. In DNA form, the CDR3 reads TGCAGCGTTGCAACAGCAGGTGCCAAAAACATTCAGTACTTC. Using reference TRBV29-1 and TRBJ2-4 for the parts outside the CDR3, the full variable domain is SAVISQKPSRDICQRGTSLTIQCQVDSQVTMMFWYRQQPGQSLTLIATANQGSEATYESGFVIDKFPISRPNLTFSTLTVSNMSPEDSSIYLCSVATAGAKNIQYFGAGTRLSVL.

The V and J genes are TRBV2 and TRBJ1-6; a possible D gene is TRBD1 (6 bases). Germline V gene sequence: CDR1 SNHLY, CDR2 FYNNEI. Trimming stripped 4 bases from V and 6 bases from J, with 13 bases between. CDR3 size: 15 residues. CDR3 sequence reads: CASSAKGGSNSPLHF. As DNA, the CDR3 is TGTGCCAGCAGTGCTAAAGGGGGTAGTAATTCACCCCTCCACTTT.